This TCR beta chain was identified during a study of neoadjuvant anti-PD-1 for oral cavity cancer. Study-level results: Greater tumor shrinkage accompanied bigger post-treatment sizes of preexisting clones. With a few patients per group, TCR findings need larger cohorts.

Tumor libraries mostly used roughly 4.8 ug genomic DNA, two replicates each. The table came from immunoSEQ multiplex PCR; TCRdb's copy has only in-frame clones and leaves some out. Among fewer than 2,500 clones listed, 59% were seen once. Note on this clone: No antigen is known for it.

Time point reported: after neoadjuvant nivolumab, at surgical resection. Stage II-IVA oral cavity squamous cell carcinoma was new and untreated by systemic or radiation therapy. CDR1 is SGHNT, CDR2 YYREEE, per germline (reference sequence). This CDR3 has 16 residues. The V end lost 4 bases, the J end lost 2 bases, and 15 bases lay between the germline ends. This chain links TRBV5-4 with TRBJ2-2, with D possibly TRBD1 on 6 matching bases. The clonotype was recovered from a person aged 35 to 85 with oral cavity squamous cell carcinoma. The sample was tumor tissue, taken after nivolumab (anti-PD-1) treatment. The CDR3 protein is CASSRGGGKNTGELFF. CDR3 bases: TGTGCCAGCAGCCGTGGTGGGGGCAAAAACACCGGGGAGCTGTTTTTT. Supplemented by reference TRBV5-4 and TRBJ2-2, the full variable domain reads ETGVTQSPTHLIKTRGQQVTLRCSSQSGHNTVSWYQQALGQGPQFIFQYYREEENGRGNFPPRFSGLQFPNYSSELNVNALELDDSALYLCASSRGGGKNTGELFFGEGSRLTVL.